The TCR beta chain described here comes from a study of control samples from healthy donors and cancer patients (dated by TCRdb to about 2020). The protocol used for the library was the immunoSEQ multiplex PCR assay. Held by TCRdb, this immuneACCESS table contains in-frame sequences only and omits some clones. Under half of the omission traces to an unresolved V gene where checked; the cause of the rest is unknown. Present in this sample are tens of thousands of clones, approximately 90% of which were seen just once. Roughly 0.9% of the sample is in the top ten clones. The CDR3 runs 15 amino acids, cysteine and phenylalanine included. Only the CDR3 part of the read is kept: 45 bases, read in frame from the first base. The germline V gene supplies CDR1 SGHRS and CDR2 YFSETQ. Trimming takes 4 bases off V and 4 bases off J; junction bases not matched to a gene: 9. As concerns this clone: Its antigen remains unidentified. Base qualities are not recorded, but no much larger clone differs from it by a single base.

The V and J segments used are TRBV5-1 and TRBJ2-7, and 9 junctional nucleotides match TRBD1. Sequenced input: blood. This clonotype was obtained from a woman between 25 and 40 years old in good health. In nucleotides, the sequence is TGCGCCAGCAGCCCATCCGGGACAGGGAGGTACGAGCAGTACTTC. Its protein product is CASSPSGTGRYEQYF.